The present T cell receptor (beta chain) was sequenced within a study of brain T cells in children with intractable seizures. The CDR3 extends over 13 amino acids. Germline CDR1 SGHNT, CDR2 YYREEE (reference sequence). V was clipped by 4 bases and J by 5 bases, with 11 bases between them. The repertoire was sequenced with immunoSEQ multiplex PCR; TCRdb's copy has only in-frame clones and lacks some. The table lists 65,000 to 85,000 clones, 93% of them singletons. This clone was counted a single time. This TCR derives from a boy under three years old with tuberous sclerosis and intractable seizures. The V gene is TRBV5-4, the J gene TRBJ2-3; D remains unclear. Sequencing was performed on peripheral blood, taken at surgery. The CDR3 DNA is TGTGCCAGCAGCCTGGATTCCAGAGATACGCAGTATTTT. Its protein product is CASSLDSRDTQYF.